This TCR beta chain was profiled in a study of cytomegalovirus exposure and HLA in healthy donors. The CDR3 is 14 residues long. Trimming pared 3 bases from V and 2 bases from J, leaving 8 bases between. Germline CDR1 MNHEY, CDR2 SMNVEV (reference sequence). The PCR contained 60 Vbeta and 13 Jbeta primers. TCRdb keeps only in-frame clones here, not all; method: immunoSEQ multiplex PCR. This sample yields roughly 120,000 clones, of which 80% are seen a single time; roughly 2.5% belongs to the top ten. Study-level points and caveats: Immune exposure information comprised only CMV serostatus. Later on, an analysis tied approximately 17,000 TCR beta sequences to HLA alleles at 0.05 false discovery rate. Most likely, a cluster of highly shared sequence variants arose as a sequencing artifact.

With respect to this clone: Antigen specificity is unknown.

This clonotype was obtained from a man under 40 in good health and CMV-seronegative. The rearrangement links TRBV27 to TRBJ1-5; D unclear. The sequenced sample consisted of PBMCs. The CDR3: CASSFSGGNQPQHF. The CDR3 DNA sequence: TGTGCCAGCAGTTTTTCGGGTGGCAATCAGCCCCAGCATTTT.